This note documents a single T cell receptor beta chain sequence. Its antigen target is currently unknown. Base-call qualities are not available, and no considerably larger clone is one nucleotide away. The time point label here, explained by the study, means: cycle 1 day 1 (C1D1), immediately before nivolumab initiation. Every trial patient had relapsed following autologous stem cell transplantation, and prior brentuximab vedotin exposure was what differed among cohorts A, B and C. The trial cohort was composed of 55 to 65 patients with relapsed/refractory classical Hodgkin lymphoma, for whom complete response, partial response or progressive disease was recorded as best overall response. Trial patients were treated with single-agent nivolumab in the multi-cohort phase II CheckMate 205 trial. Best overall response was determined by an independent review committee according to the 2007 International Working Group response criteria. Trial PBMCs were obtained immediately prior to nivolumab initiation (C1D1) and on therapy at cycle 2 day 1 and cycle 4 day 1. Peripheral blood was collected in 8 mL Vacutainer Cell Preparation Tubes, from which PBMCs were isolated by centrifugation and then cryopreserved.

This entry is derived from a study of PD-1 blockade in classical Hodgkin lymphoma (dated by TCRdb to about 2020). For the wider study: Nivolumab dosing was 3 mg/kg intravenously every 2 weeks, continuing until either disease progression or unacceptable toxicity. A peripheral blood immune signature of response to PD-1 blockade in classical Hodgkin lymphoma was defined using TCR beta sequencing and CyTOF. Study-level results and caveats: Trial patients achieving complete response had baseline diversity similar to newly diagnosed patients, whereas partial responders and progressors had significantly lower diversity. Baseline TCR diversity was reported as lower in newly diagnosed patients than in healthy donors, and lower still in relapsed/refractory patients. CD4+ but not CD8+ TCR diversity rose significantly by C4D1 (p=0.0027 vs p=0.16), most apparent in complete responders (p=0.02). Lower diversity was seen in patients whose nivolumab began less than 1 year after ASCT, and these patients were left out of later analyses so that immune reconstitution would not confound the results. The study was restricted to a single clinical trial cohort, and the causes of repertoire differences, possibly disease activity or prior therapy, were left undefined.

The cysteine opens and the phenylalanine closes a CDR3 of 13 amino acids. CDR3 DNA only is kept here, 39 bases in frame from base 1. The V and J ends are trimmed by 3 bases and 6 bases, leaving 8 bases between them. CDR1 and CDR2 (LNHDA, SQIVND) derive from the germline V gene (reference sequence). The Qiagen DNeasy kit was used to extract genomic DNA from unsorted PBMCs and from the negatively selected CD4+ and CD8+ fractions. Amplification of TCR beta CDR3 regions was done by immunoSEQ multiplex PCR with primers that anneal to V and J segments. A synthetic immune receptor repertoire was used to minimize amplification bias, and remaining bias was computationally removed after sequencing. On the study's bioinformatics: Custom Python scripts were used to quantify repertoire diversity as the Shannon entropy index. The unsorted, CD4+ and CD8+ repertoires were each analyzed separately, with the exception of combined analyses, where CD4+ and CD8+ sequences were merged in silico. Clonal expansion was defined as a frequency increase of at least 2-fold after treatment compared with C1D1, and clones undetected at baseline were assigned a pseudocount of 0.5. Singleton clones were defined as clones with 0 or 1 copy at C1D1, and non-singleton clones were defined as clones with 2 or more copies. Clones expanded in unsorted samples were assigned a CD4+, CD8+ or unknown annotation through matching of protein sequences in sorted samples from the same patient. Wilcoxon tests were applied to paired samples to test diversity changes from C1D1 to C4D1. TCRdb mirrors the immuneACCESS table, restricted to in-frame sequences. Some clones are absent from its copies; in checked studies, under half trace to an unresolved V gene, and the reason for the others is unknown. D and trimming were read from the DNA, whereas the V and J calls and clone size are those reported in that table. The sample table records over 70,000 clones; about nine tenths of these occur just once. Roughly a fifth of the sample is held by the ten biggest clonotypes.

This chain joins TRBV19 to TRBJ2-2; TRBD2 is possibly the D segment (5 matching bases). The sequence was collected from a human donor with classical Hodgkin lymphoma. The sequencing used peripheral blood mononuclear cells (PBMCs), collected at baseline. The CDR3 region has the sequence CASSMGAAGELFF. The nucleotide sequence reads TGTGCCAGTAGTATGGGAGCAGCCGGGGAGCTGTTTTTT.